Presented here are 25 T cell receptor beta chains from one specimen sequenced in a study of blood T cell repertoires in COVID-19. Libraries were prepared by immunoSEQ multiplex PCR; TCRdb keeps only in-frame clonotypes and omits some of them. In the table there are approximately 45,000 clones, around nine tenths of which are singletons. The sample consisted of peripheral blood. These receptors all stem from a human donor in a cohort sampled during active COVID-19.

The CDR3 coding sequence is TGCGCCAGCAGCCAGGGACAGGGCACTGAAGCTTTCTTT. Protein product: CASSQGQGTEAFF. The chain combines TRBV4-1 with TRBJ1-1, with 9 bases identical to TRBD1. Trimming at V came to 3 bases and at J to 4 bases, leaving 0 bases not matched to a gene. Germline V gene lookup returns CDR1 MGHRA and CDR2 YSYEKL. The CDR3 extends over 13 amino acids.

The rearrangement joins TRBV5-1 to TRBJ2-1; TRBD2 might be the D (6 bases). The CDR3 spans 15 residues. Trimming removed 0 bases from V and 3 bases from J, with 10 bases in between. CDR1 and CDR2 (germline): SGHRS, YFSETQ. CDR3 residues: CASSLGGANYNEQFF. CDR3 nucleotide sequence: TGCGCCAGCAGCTTGGGCGGGGCTAACTACAATGAGCAGTTCTTC.

This clone was observed a few times. The chain joins TRBV30 to TRBJ2-2, with 8 nucleotides matching TRBD1. CDR3 length: 19 amino acids. The ends lost 2 bases at V and 1 base at J; junction bases unmatched: 15. Germline CDR1 and CDR2: GTSNPN and SVGIG (reference sequence). In DNA, the CDR3 is TGTGCCTGGAGTTCTATCTGGGGCGCCGGGACAGGGAACACCGGGGAGCTGTTTTTT. This encodes CAWSSIWGAGTGNTGELFF.

This chain connects TRBV7-8 to TRBJ2-1, with D unclear. From germline, CDR1 is SGHVS and CDR2 FQNEAQ. Trimming removed 0 bases from V and 7 bases from J, with 16 bases in between. CDR3 size: 16 residues. CDR3 protein: CASSLAVGRGRNEQFF. For the CDR3, the DNA is TGTGCCAGCAGCTTAGCAGTTGGTCGTGGTCGGAATGAGCAGTTCTTC. Drawing the rest from reference TRBV7-8 and TRBJ2-1, the complete variable domain is GAGVSQSPRYKVAKRGQDVALRCDPISGHVSLFWYQQALGQGPEFLTYFQNEAQLDKSGLPSDRFFAERPEGSVSTLKIQRTQQEDSAVYLCASSLAVGRGRNEQFFGPGTRLTVL.

Only a few counts were recorded for this clone. The chain couples TRBV5-6 to TRBJ1-2, with 10 bases aligning to TRBD1. CDR1 is SGHDT, CDR2 YYEEEE, per germline. V gave up 3 bases and J gave up 5 bases; unmatched junction bases: 10. The CDR3 has 16 amino acids. The CDR3 spells CASSSTGGAEEYGYTF. The CDR3 nucleotides are TGTGCCAGCAGCTCGACAGGGGGCGCGGAAGAGTATGGCTACACCTTC.

The V gene is TRBV13, the J gene TRBJ2-2; D might be TRBD1 (5 bases). V dropped 3 bases and J dropped 4 bases, with 12 bases sitting between them. CDR3 length: 15 residues. Germline V gives CDR1 PRHDT, CDR2 FYEKMQ (reference sequence). CDR3: CASSFGSQGTGELFF. CDR3 DNA sequence: TGTGCCAGCAGCTTTGGGTCTCAGGGCACCGGGGAGCTGTTTTTT.

The genes are TRBV5-6 and TRBJ2-1; 11 bases agree with TRBD2. V was clipped by 0 bases and J by 9 bases; unmatched bases: 5. Germline V gives CDR1 SGHDT, CDR2 YYEEEE. The CDR3 runs 15 residues. The DNA for the CDR3 is TGTGCCAGCAGCTTGGGTCTAGCGGGGGGATTTGAGCAGTTCTTC. It yields the protein CASSLGLAGGFEQFF.

V gene TRBV9 combines with J gene TRBJ2-1; D remains ambiguous. Trimming took 4 bases from V and 3 from J, leaving 11 bases between them. The CDR3 covers 14 residues. From germline, CDR1 is SGDLS and CDR2 YYNGEE. The CDR3 DNA follows: TGTGCCAGCAGCCCATTACCGGGCTACAATGAGCAGTTCTTC. Translation: CASSPLPGYNEQFF.

V gene TRBV11-2 combines with J gene TRBJ2-7, with 10 bases identical to TRBD1. There are 15 residues in the CDR3. CDR1 SGHAT and CDR2 FQNNGV come from the germline V gene. Unmatched junction bases numbered 11, after V lost 6 bases and J lost 6 bases. The CDR3 is CASRLRGTGVGEQYF. The CDR3 DNA is TGTGCCAGCAGACTCCGAGGGACAGGGGTTGGCGAGCAGTACTTC. The whole variable domain, filled in from reference TRBV11-2 and TRBJ2-7, reads EAGVAQSPRYKIIEKRQSVAFWCNPISGHATLYWYQQILGQGPKLLIQFQNNGVVDDSQLPKDRFSAERLKGVDSTLKIQPAKLEDSAVYLCASRLRGTGVGEQYFGPGTRLTVT.

The chain couples TRBV5-4 to TRBJ2-2, with 13 bases identical to TRBD2. V shed 4 bases and J 7 bases; nucleotides not matched to a gene: 10. The CDR3 is made up of 17 amino acids. Looked up from germline, CDR1 is SGHNT and CDR2 is YYREEE (reference sequence). The CDR3 loop reads CASSPTSGGAWVGELFF. The CDR3 nucleotides are TGTGCCAGCAGCCCTACTAGCGGGGGGGCCTGGGTCGGGGAGCTGTTTTTT. The full variable domain, with the rest looked up from reference TRBV5-4 and TRBJ2-2, is ETGVTQSPTHLIKTRGQQVTLRCSSQSGHNTVSWYQQALGQGPQFIFQYYREEENGRGNFPPRFSGLQFPNYSSELNVNALELDDSALYLCASSPTSGGAWVGELFFGEGSRLTVL.

The rearrangement joins TRBV2 to TRBJ1-6; 7 bases match TRBD1. Germline lookup yields CDR1 SNHLY and CDR2 FYNNEI. V lost 4 bases, J lost 8 bases, and 5 bases stayed unmatched. The CDR3 totals 14 residues. CDR3 residues: CASSVDRDDSPLHF. In DNA, the CDR3 is TGTGCCAGCAGTGTCGACAGGGATGATTCACCCCTCCACTTT.

This rearrangement joins TRBV7-3 to TRBJ2-3; 10 bases fit TRBD2. Trimming at V came to 5 bases and at J to 3 bases, leaving 2 bases not matched to a gene. CDR3 length equals 14 residues. Germline V gene sequence: CDR1 SGHTA, CDR2 FQGTGA. The CDR3 is CASSLSGGTDTQYF. CDR3 nucleotide sequence: TGTGCCAGCAGCCTTAGCGGGGGGACAGATACGCAGTATTTT.

The chain employs TRBV5-4 and TRBJ2-2, with 15 bases identical to TRBD2. With V trimmed by 0 bases and J by 5 bases, 5 bases remained unmatched. From germline, CDR1 is SGHNT and CDR2 YYREEE (reference sequence). This CDR3 is built from 18 residues. CDR3 sequence reads: CASSLGTSGGARTGELFF. CDR3 DNA: TGTGCCAGCAGCTTGGGGACTAGCGGGGGGGCGCGGACCGGGGAGCTGTTTTTT.

The rearrangement uses TRBV20-1 and TRBJ1-4; D gene ambiguous. This CDR3 spans 11 amino acids. CDR1 and CDR2 (germline): DFQATT, SNEGSKA (reference sequence). Trimming took 5 bases from V and 5 from J, leaving 6 bases between them. CDR3 protein: CSAWQNEKLFF. In DNA, the CDR3 is TGCAGTGCTTGGCAGAATGAAAAACTGTTTTTT.

The genes are TRBV19 and TRBJ1-1; possible D gene TRBD1, 6 bases. Trimming shortened V by 10 bases and J by 5 bases, and 17 bases separated the two germline ends. Germline assignment: CDR1 LNHDA and CDR2 SQIVND (reference sequence). The CDR3 totals 13 residues. For the CDR3, the DNA is TGTGCCACCTCTCTGGGGGGGCGGACTGAAGCTTTCTTT. Residues: CATSLGGRTEAFF.

This sequence joins TRBV2 and TRBJ1-1; D uncertain. With 4 bases removed from V and 3 bases from J, the gap between germline ends came to 9 bases. The CDR3 is made up of 13 amino acids. Germline V gene data show CDR1 as SNHLY and CDR2 as FYNNEI. Here the CDR3 DNA reads TGTGCCAGCAGTGGTAGCTCGGACACTGAAGCTTTCTTT. Protein: CASSGSSDTEAFF.

This chain uses TRBV5-6 with TRBJ2-1; the D is unclear. Trimming stripped 0 bases from V and 8 bases from J, with 12 bases between. This CDR3 is built from 14 residues. Germline CDR1 and CDR2: SGHDT and YYEEEE. CDR3 sequence: CASSLAEHKYEQFF. CDR3 sequence (DNA): TGTGCCAGCAGCTTGGCCGAGCATAAGTATGAGCAGTTCTTC. The full variable domain, completed using reference TRBV5-6 and TRBJ2-1, is DAGVTQSPTHLIKTRGQQVTLRCSPKSGHDTVSWYQQALGQGPQFIFQYYEEEERQRGNFPDRFSGHQFPNYSSELNVNALLLGDSALYLCASSLAEHKYEQFFGPGTRLTVL.

The rearrangement links TRBV2 to TRBJ2-2; 9 nucleotides match TRBD2. J gave up 6 bases and V 7 bases, and 9 bases lay outside the gene matches. From germline, CDR1 is SNHLY and CDR2 FYNNEI. The CDR3 length is 15 residues. In DNA, the CDR3 is TGTGCCAGCATGGGGGCGGGAGGGGACGCCGGGGAGCTGTTTTTT. This translates into CASMGAGGDAGELFF.

V usage is TRBV5-1 and J usage is TRBJ2-7, with D perhaps TRBD1 (5 bases). With 4 bases removed from V and 3 bases from J, the gap between germline ends came to 11 bases. There are 13 residues in the CDR3. The germline V gene encodes CDR1 SGHRS and CDR2 YFSETQ. CDR3 loop: CASSIDRGYEQYF. In DNA, the CDR3 is TGCGCCAGCAGCATTGACAGAGGCTACGAGCAGTACTTC.

V usage is TRBV4-1 and J usage is TRBJ1-4, with D hard to call. The CDR3 totals 15 residues. The V end was cut by 2 bases, the J end by 5 bases, with 12 bases between. Germline lookup yields CDR1 MGHRA and CDR2 YSYEKL. CDR3 residues: CASSQYGRYNEKLFF. CDR3 in DNA: TGCGCCAGCAGCCAATATGGCAGATACAATGAAAAACTGTTTTTT.

This clone has more than one count but fewer than ten. J is TRBJ2-1 and V is TRBV5-5, with 7 nucleotides matching TRBD1. Trimming cost V 3 bases and J 3 bases; bases outside gene matches: 6. This CDR3 has 15 amino acids. The germline gives CDR1 SGHKS, CDR2 YYEKEE (reference sequence). The CDR3 sequence is CASSWPGQIYNEQFF. The DNA of the CDR3 is TGTGCCAGCAGCTGGCCGGGACAGATCTACAATGAGCAGTTCTTC.

A few counts support this clone. The chain combines TRBV7-2 with TRBJ1-5; D gene ambiguous. The CDR3 spans 13 residues. The V and J ends lost 11 bases and 5 bases respectively, with 16 bases between them. Per germline, CDR1 SGHTA and CDR2 FQGNSA. CDR3 in DNA: TGTGCCGGGTCCCGGGGTCAGGATCAGCCCCAGCATTTT. It is translated as CAGSRGQDQPQHF.

CDR3 residues: CASSLMALGGDYGYTF. CDR3 sequence (DNA): TGTGCCAGCAGCTTAATGGCCTTGGGGGGAGACTATGGCTACACCTTC. This chain uses TRBV7-2 with TRBJ1-2, with D possibly being TRBD1 (5 bases). The germline CDR1 and CDR2 sequences are SGHTA and FQGNSA. This CDR3 contains 16 residues. V was clipped by 2 bases and J by 3 bases, with 16 bases between them.

V and J are TRBV19 and TRBJ1-2; 9 nucleotides align to TRBD1. V trimming: 3 bases; J trimming: 8 bases; junction bases outside the gene matches: 19. The length of the CDR3 is 18 residues. Looked up from germline, CDR1 is LNHDA and CDR2 is SQIVND (reference sequence). CDR3 sequence (DNA): TGTGCCAGTAGTATGGGGAACAGGGGGCGGGGGAGCAGGAGCGGCTACACCTTC. It is translated as CASSMGNRGRGSRSGYTF.

The genes are TRBV4-3 and TRBJ2-2; weak D call: TRBD1 (5 bases). V shed 1 base and J shed 0 bases, with 6 bases lying between them. There are 15 residues in the CDR3. In germline, CDR1 is LGHNA, CDR2 YSLEER. The CDR3 DNA reads as TGCGCCAGCAGCCAAGCAGGGCCGAACACCGGGGAGCTGTTTTTT. This codes for CASSQAGPNTGELFF.